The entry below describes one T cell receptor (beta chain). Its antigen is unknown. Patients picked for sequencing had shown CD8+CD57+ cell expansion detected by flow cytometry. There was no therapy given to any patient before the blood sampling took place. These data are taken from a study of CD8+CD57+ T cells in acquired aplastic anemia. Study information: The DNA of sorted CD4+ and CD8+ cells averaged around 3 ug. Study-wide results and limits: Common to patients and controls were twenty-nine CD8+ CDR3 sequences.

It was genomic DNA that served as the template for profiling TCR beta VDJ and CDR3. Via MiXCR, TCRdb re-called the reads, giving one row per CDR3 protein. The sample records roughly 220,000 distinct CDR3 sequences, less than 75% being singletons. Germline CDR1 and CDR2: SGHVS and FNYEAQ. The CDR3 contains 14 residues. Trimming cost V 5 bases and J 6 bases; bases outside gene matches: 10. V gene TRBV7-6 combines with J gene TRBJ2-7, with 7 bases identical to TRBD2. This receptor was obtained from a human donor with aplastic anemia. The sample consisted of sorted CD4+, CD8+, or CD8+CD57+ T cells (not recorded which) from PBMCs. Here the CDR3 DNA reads TGTGCCAGCAGCCAGCGGGGAGCCTACGGCGAGCAGTACTTC. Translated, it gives CASSQRGAYGEQYF.